This is a list of T cell receptor beta chains from one sample in a study of CXCR3-negative and CXCR3-positive naive CD8 T cells. TCRdb reprocessed the 5' RACE reads; each CDR3 protein has one entry and no DNA is given. There are roughly 71,000 distinct CDR3 sequences in the sample, with approximately 1.5% held by the top ten. The sample taken for sequencing was naive CXCR3- CD8+ T cells from blood. The origin of the receptors is a human donor in good health. Some clones in this sample may be carry-over from other donors' samples. CDR3s include the opening cysteine and the closing phenylalanine or tryptophan.

j_gene | v_gene | len | CDR3aa
TRBJ1-6 | TRBV7-2 | 18 | CASSLEGATSSYNSPLHF
TRBJ2-7 | TRBV29-1 | 14 | CSVEGEHGSYEQYF
TRBJ2-1 | TRBV12-3/TRBV12-4 | 14 | CASSPDRGRDEQFF
TRBJ2-7 | TRBV2 | 12 | CASEDISYEQYF
TRBJ2-5 | TRBV7-3 | 17 | CASSSYPGLADKETQYF
TRBJ2-7 | TRBV12-3/TRBV12-4 | 18 | CASSLARWGGLNSYEQYF
TRBJ2-5 | TRBV19 | 16 | CASSSGLEGVSETQYF
TRBJ2-4 | TRBV29-1 | 14 | CSVFDRDRQNIQYF
TRBJ2-3 | TRBV3-1 | 15 | CASSTGLADTDTQYF
TRBJ2-5 | TRBV5-1 | 16 | CASSLPSGGLQETQYF
TRBJ2-7 | TRBV29-1 | 14 | CSVVGGSNSYEQYF
TRBJ2-7 | TRBV7-9 | 15 | CASSFQREGVYEQYF
TRBJ1-3 | TRBV19 | 19 | CASSISHGRSPNSGNTIYF
TRBJ2-6 | TRBV15 | 18 | CATSRGDRGSSGANVLTF
TRBJ2-7 | TRBV29-1 | 13 | CSVATDSYYEQYF
TRBJ2-5 | TRBV29-1 | 11 | CSADGQETQYF
TRBJ2-7 | TRBV29-1 | 13 | CSVRTGENYEQYF
TRBJ2-2 | TRBV20-1 | 13 | CSAHDPNTGELFF
TRBJ1-1 | TRBV10-1 | 16 | CASSESTGDMNTEAFF
TRBJ1-6 | TRBV2 | 17 | CASSDVAGTPMYSPLHF
TRBJ1-5 | TRBV25-1 | 15 | CASSEFWDSNQPQHF
TRBJ2-7 | TRBV7-2 | 14 | CASSLGAGPIEQYF
TRBJ1-5 | TRBV23-1 | 18 | CASSQSPFYRDKIQPQHF
TRBJ2-2 | TRBV5-1 | 15 | CASSLGSFNTGELFF
TRBJ1-5 | TRBV7-7 | 20 | CASSSGAGDRETHNNQPQHF
TRBJ1-2 | TRBV7-2 | 15 | CASSEETGAYYGYTF
TRBJ2-2 | TRBV6-2/TRBV6-3 | 18 | CASSYTPDSNSNTGELFF
TRBJ2-7 | TRBV7-9 | 14 | CASSVRDTPYEQYF
TRBJ2-1 | TRBV10-3 | 15 | CAISAGAGTVNEQFF
TRBJ2-7 | TRBV29-1 | 13 | CSVEGGDFYEQYF
TRBJ1-5 | TRBV6-5 | 15 | CASSLTGNSNQPQHF
TRBJ2-1 | TRBV11-2 | 15 | CASSLVQGGYNEQFF
TRBJ2-1 | TRBV29-1 | 14 | CSVEPFDSYNEQFF
TRBJ2-1 | TRBV6-2/TRBV6-3 | 17 | CASSSQSHSGGDNEQFF
TRBJ2-7 | TRBV12-3/TRBV12-4 | 14 | CASSFRERPYEQYF
TRBJ1-2 | TRBV20-1 | 16 | CSARDEGQEEGNGYTF
TRBJ2-4 | TRBV20-1 | 13 | CSARRVGETGQYF
TRBJ2-2 | TRBV4-1 | 15 | CASSHPGDGTGELFF
TRBJ2-7 | TRBV6-6 | 15 | CASSYQGPTSYEQYF
TRBJ2-7 | TRBV2 | 21 | CASLIQEQKYPQGASSYEQYF
TRBJ2-1 | TRBV28 | 18 | CATSPKLAGGPLYREQFF
TRBJ2-7 | TRBV15 | 15 | CATSRDYETDYEQYF
TRBJ2-1 | TRBV29-1 | 12 | CSAPSSRGWQFF
TRBJ1-1 | TRBV6-6 | 13 | CASSHNPVTEAFF
TRBJ2-7 | TRBV12-3/TRBV12-4 | 13 | CASSFPGDYEQYF
TRBJ2-1 | TRBV29-1 | 11 | CSAVGANEQFF